The text below deals with one T cell receptor beta chain. Its antigen is not known. The record originates from a study of OX40 agonist ivuxolimab in advanced cancers. About the research overall: Prior checkpoint blockade (anti-PD-1, anti-PD-L1 or anti-CTLA-4) was permitted; roughly 40% had it.

The method was immunoSEQ multiplex PCR; TCRdb's version includes in-frame clones alone and lacks a portion of them. The table includes approximately 79,000 clones, 94% detected once. Germline values: CDR1 SGHDT, CDR2 YYEEEE. The V and J ends lost 3 bases and 5 bases respectively, with 19 bases between them. The CDR3 contains 16 residues. The study, taken as a whole, reports: There was clonal expansion of CD4+ and CD8+ blood T cells by week 6 at 0.1 to 3.0 mg/kg.

The TCR originated in an adult with an advanced solid tumor such as melanoma, head and neck, liver or kidney cancer. V is TRBV5-6 and J is TRBJ2-3, with a possible D match to TRBD2 (6 bases). The sample consisted of CD4+ or CD8+ T cells sorted from blood, taken in a trial of the OX40 agonist ivuxolimab. The CDR3 protein is CASSSRRRVAGDTQYF. CDR3 bases: TGTGCCAGCAGCTCCCGTAGGAGGGTAGCCGGAGATACGCAGTATTTT.